These 14 T cell receptor beta chains share one sample of origin, sequenced in a study of T cells in Graves' hyperthyroidism and ophthalmopathy. Amplified regions were TCR beta CDR3 sequences from RNA transcripts. First-round RT-PCR with HTBI primers amplified the TCR CDR3 region. TCRdb processed the multiplex PCR reads anew with MiXCR; each CDR3 protein has one entry. The table shows about 260,000 distinct CDR3 sequences, with 25% occurring only once. Specimen: blood. The receptors derive from a man in his forties or fifties with Graves' hyperthyroidism that later progressed to Graves' ophthalmopathy.

This clonotype has a count of ten or more. The chain couples TRBV5-1 to TRBJ1-1; unclear D gene. The CDR3 loop spans 14 amino acids. V lost 5 bases, J lost 1 base, and 12 bases lay in between. Germline V gene data show CDR1 as SGHRS and CDR2 as YFSETQ. CDR3 sequence: CASRPGRANTEAFF. CDR3 in DNA: TGCGCCAGCAGACCTGGACGGGCGAACACTGAAGCTTTCTTT.

This clonotype was recorded at least ten times. The chain couples TRBV20-1 to TRBJ1-2; possible D gene TRBD1, 5 bases. Trimming stripped 1 base from V and 0 bases from J, with 15 bases between. Looked up from germline, CDR1 is DFQATT and CDR2 is SNEGSKA (reference sequence). The CDR3 has 16 residues. The CDR3, as DNA: TGCAGTGCTAGAGCCACCGGGGCCGCGACTAACTATGGCTACACCTTC. Amino acids: CSARATGAATNYGYTF.

This clonotype was detected ten times or more. The rearrangement uses TRBV6-5 and TRBJ1-2; TRBD1 might be the D (6 bases). The CDR3 is made up of 14 amino acids. Trimming pared 0 bases from V and 12 bases from J, leaving 17 bases between. Germline assignment: CDR1 MNHEY and CDR2 SVGAGI. The chain's CDR3 is CASSYSNSPRGNTF. The CDR3 DNA reads as TGTGCCAGCAGTTACTCGAACTCCCCCAGGGGCAACACCTTC.

This clonotype has a count of ten or more. This chain joins TRBV27 and TRBJ2-2; 8 nucleotides agree with TRBD2. Germline V lookup: CDR1 MNHEY, CDR2 SMNVEV (reference sequence). J lost 4 bases, V lost 6 bases, and 7 bases had no gene match. The CDR3 covers 15 residues. CDR3 loop: CASSLGGDPTGELFF. DNA of the CDR3: TGTGCCAGCAGCCTCGGGGGGGACCCCACCGGGGAGCTGTTTTTT.

CDR3 nucleotides: TGTGCCTGGAGAGCAGGGTTGGACACTGAAGCTTTCTTT. Translating it yields CAWRAGLDTEAFF. This sequence joins TRBV30 and TRBJ1-1; a weak D match, TRBD1 (5 bases). Trimming shortened V by 3 bases and J by 3 bases, and 11 bases separated the two germline ends. The CDR3 runs to 13 residues. Germline loops: CDR1 GTSNPN, CDR2 SVGIG (reference sequence).

This clonotype was seen ten or more times. This chain uses TRBV12-3 or TRBV12-4 with TRBJ1-1; TRBD1 agrees at 7 bases. The CDR3 has 14 residues. V lost 5 bases to trimming and J lost 3 bases; unmatched junction nucleotides: 6. The CDR3 spells CASSRQGGYTEAFF. As DNA, the CDR3 is TGTGCCAGCAGTCGACAGGGAGGGTACACTGAAGCTTTCTTT.

This rearrangement joins TRBV19 to TRBJ1-1, with a tentative D call TRBD1 (6 bases). V lost 6 bases and J lost 8, with 13 bases in between. CDR1 LNHDA and CDR2 SQIVND come from the germline V gene (reference sequence). CDR3 length equals 12 residues. This CDR3 reads CASSTRGGEAFF. The DNA for the CDR3 is TGTGCCAGTAGCACTCGTGGGGGCGAAGCTTTCTTT.

To note about this clonotype: This may stem from a read error, because a much larger clone lies one nucleotide away. The chain carries TRBV29-1 and TRBJ2-7, with D perhaps TRBD1 or TRBD2 (5 bases each). Germline V gene sequence: CDR1 SQVTM, CDR2 ANQGSEA. The CDR3 spans 12 residues. The V gene lost 8 bases and the J gene lost 2 bases, with 13 bases spanning the gap. CDR3 DNA: TGCAGCCTCCGGGACGGACCCTACGAGCAGTACTTC. It encodes CSLRDGPYEQYF.

This clonotype was recorded many times. This chain connects TRBV7-6 to TRBJ2-7; 10 positions agree with TRBD1. Trimming cost V 5 bases and J 2 bases; bases outside gene matches: 3. The CDR3 length is 14 residues. The germline V gene has CDR1 SGHVS and CDR2 FNYEAQ. CDR3 residues: CASSRGTGAYEQYF. In DNA form, the CDR3 reads TGTGCCAGCAGCCGAGGGACAGGGGCCTACGAGCAGTACTTC.

There are many counts of this clonotype. The chain recombines TRBV5-1 with TRBJ1-1; D may be TRBD1 (6 bases). CDR1 and CDR2 (germline): SGHRS, YFSETQ. The length of the CDR3 is 12 residues. The V end lost 4 bases, the J end lost 10 bases, and 14 bases lay between the germline ends. DNA for the CDR3: TGCGCCAGCAGCGTGCTGGGGGGGCGAGCTTTCTTT. This sequence encodes CASSVLGGRAFF.

Ten or more counts support this clonotype. Its ends do not fully match the called genes, so a read error is possible. The rearrangement uses TRBV7-7 and TRBJ2-5; 9 bases are a match to TRBD2. Germline V gene sequence: CDR1 SSHAT, CDR2 FNYEAQ (reference sequence). CDR3 size: 16 residues. CDR3: CASSLEGSGSSETQYF. The CDR3 DNA follows: TGTGCTAGCAGCCTCGAGGGTAGCGGGAGTAGTGAGACCCAGTACTTC.

This clonotype has only a few counts. The V gene is TRBV6-1, the J gene TRBJ1-5; D is uncertain. V lost 4 bases to trimming and J lost 5 bases, with 9 bases between them. Germline V gene sequence: CDR1 MNHNS, CDR2 SASEGT. This CDR3 comprises 13 residues. Here the CDR3 reads CASSGWAHQPQHF. In DNA, the CDR3 is TGTGCCAGCAGTGGATGGGCGCATCAGCCCCAGCATTTT.

This clonotype showed up many times. This chain links TRBV3-1 with TRBJ1-2; D perhaps matches TRBD1 (6 bases). Trimming cost V 1 base and J 2 bases, with 11 bases left between them. The CDR3 length is 15 residues. Per germline, CDR1 LGHDT and CDR2 YNNKEL (reference sequence). DNA for the CDR3: TGTGCCAGCAGCCAAGGACAGGTTGGAAACTATGGCTACACCTTC. It specifies CASSQGQVGNYGYTF.

This CDR3 is CASTPLMNTEAFF. The CDR3 DNA sequence: TGTGCCAGCACGCCGTTGATGAACACTGAAGCTTTCTTT. The chain joins TRBV6-2 or TRBV6-3 to TRBJ1-1; D unresolved. Trimming took off 7 bases at V and 0 bases at J, with 9 bases between the two ends. The CDR3 consists of 13 residues. CDR1 is MNHEY, CDR2 SVGEGT, per germline.